What follows are 23 T cell receptor beta chains derived from one specimen sequenced in a study of blood T cell repertoires in COVID-19. Assay: immunoSEQ multiplex PCR; the TCRdb copy retains only in-frame clones and omits some. The profile shows 540,000 or so clones, about 88% of them singletons. Sequenced material: peripheral blood. The receptors shown here come from a woman in her forties or fifties with COVID-19, enrolled during active disease.

This sequence joins TRBV30 and TRBJ1-5, with 7 bases identical to TRBD1. Per the germline V gene, CDR1 is GTSNPN and CDR2 is SVGIG (reference sequence). With 2 bases clipped from V and 6 bases from J, the junction kept 7 bases outside the gene matches. The CDR3 is 14 amino acids. The CDR3 nucleotides read TGTGCCTGGAGTTTTACGACAGGGACTCAGCCCCAGCATTTT. This translates into CAWSFTTGTQPQHF.

V usage is TRBV4-1 and J usage is TRBJ1-2; D gene ambiguous. The length of the CDR3 is 15 residues. Deletions cut 0 bases from V and 3 bases from J, with 11 bases between. The germline gives CDR1 MGHRA, CDR2 YSYEKL. The CDR3 sequence: CASSQDPVSDYGYTF. CDR3 in DNA: TGCGCCAGCAGCCAAGACCCCGTAAGCGACTATGGCTACACCTTC.

V usage is TRBV19 and J usage is TRBJ1-2; TRBD1 matches 9 bases. V was clipped by 7 bases and J by 2 bases; unmatched bases: 14. Germline-derived CDR1 and CDR2 are LNHDA and SQIVND (reference sequence). This CDR3 spans 17 amino acids. For the CDR3, the DNA is TGTGCCAGTACCGATCGGTTGACAGGGGGATCGAACTATGGCTACACCTTC. As protein: CASTDRLTGGSNYGYTF.

This clone is a singleton in its sample. CDR3 sequence: CASSLSLRDSLTLHF. The CDR3 DNA reads TGTGCCAGCAGCCTCTCTCTCCGGGACAGTTTGACCCTCCACTTT. The rearrangement uses TRBV16 and TRBJ1-6, with TRBD1 identical over 7 bases. CDR3 length: 15 residues. The V gene end was trimmed by 4 bases and the J gene end by 14 bases; junction bases not matched to a gene: 14. Germline values: CDR1 KGHSY, CDR2 FQNENV.

The chain links TRBV2 to TRBJ1-5; D might be TRBD1 (5 bases). The CDR3 has 14 residues. Germline V gene sequence: CDR1 SNHLY, CDR2 FYNNEI. V shed 1 base and J shed 5 bases, with 9 bases lying between them. The CDR3 DNA reads TGTGCCAGCAGTGAAGGTCGGGGGGATCAGCCCCAGCATTTT. Translating gives CASSEGRGDQPQHF.

This sequence joins TRBV6-5 and TRBJ2-3; TRBD1 agrees at 9 bases. The CDR3 totals 15 residues. CDR1 MNHEY and CDR2 SVGAGI come from the germline V gene. CDR3 amino acids: CASTRRTGGTDTQYF. CDR3 DNA: TGTGCTTCCACCCGTCGGACAGGGGGCACAGATACGCAGTATTTT.

CDR3 in amino acids: CASSHSGTDNSPLHF. DNA of the CDR3: TGCGCCAGCAGCCATTCCGGGACAGATAATTCACCCCTCCACTTT. This chain joins TRBV5-1 and TRBJ1-6, with 7 bases fitting TRBD1. Germline V gene lookup returns CDR1 SGHRS and CDR2 YFSETQ. V was pared by 4 bases and J by 5 bases, with 6 bases of the junction left unmatched. This CDR3 is built from 15 residues.

Remarks on this clone: The sample carries other DNA sequences with the same CDR3. The chain joins TRBV7-9 to TRBJ1-1; D gene unclear. Trimming removed 1 base at V and 0 bases at J, with 6 bases between. The CDR3 extends over 14 amino acids. Germline assignment: CDR1 SEHNR and CDR2 FQNEAQ (reference sequence). CDR3 sequence: CASSLGQLNTEAFF. In DNA, the CDR3 is TGTGCCAGCAGCTTAGGGCAGTTGAACACTGAAGCTTTCTTT.

The J gene is TRBJ2-7, the V gene TRBV5-1; D is perhaps TRBD1 (6 bases). The V end lost 5 bases, the J end lost 0 bases, and 12 bases lay between the germline ends. Germline loops: CDR1 SGHRS, CDR2 YFSETQ. This CDR3 region has 14 residues. In nucleotides, the CDR3 is TGCGCCAGCAGACGGGACATCCTCTCCTACGAGCAGTACTTC. Its translation is CASRRDILSYEQYF.

The J gene is TRBJ2-5, the V gene TRBV9, with D possibly TRBD1 on 6 matching bases. The germline gives CDR1 SGDLS, CDR2 YYNGEE. The CDR3 totals 13 residues. Deletions cut 4 bases from V and 2 bases from J, with 9 bases between. Here the CDR3 reads CASSFGQQETQYF. The CDR3 coding sequence is TGTGCCAGCAGCTTTGGACAGCAAGAGACCCAGTACTTC.

This clone came up a few times. The chain recombines TRBV2 with TRBJ1-6, with D hard to call. This CDR3 is 15 amino acids long. In germline, CDR1 is SNHLY, CDR2 FYNNEI. Trimming stripped 6 bases from V and 7 bases from J, with 16 bases between. In DNA, the CDR3 is TGTGCCAGCAGGAGAGAGGTCTGGGAGAATTCACCCCTCCACTTT. The encoded protein is CASRREVWENSPLHF.

The CDR3 DNA follows: TGTGCCACTTCTTTCCGGGACAGGGGGCAATATGGCTACACCTTC. The encoded protein is CATSFRDRGQYGYTF. The V and J genes are TRBV19 and TRBJ1-2, with TRBD1 identical over 12 bases. Germline lookup yields CDR1 LNHDA and CDR2 SQIVND (reference sequence). J was trimmed by 5 bases and V by 10 bases; bases with no gene match: 11. The CDR3 totals 15 residues.

The rearrangement joins TRBV28 to TRBJ1-1; D might be TRBD1 (5 bases). Per germline, CDR1 MDHEN and CDR2 SYDVKM. Trimming left V 7 bases short and J 1 base short, with 13 bases between. This CDR3 contains 14 residues. The CDR3, as DNA: TGTGCCAGCATGCCGGGGGGGGAGAACACTGAAGCTTTCTTT. Protein product: CASMPGGENTEAFF.

The chain carries TRBV12-5 and TRBJ1-5; weak D call: TRBD1 (5 bases). Trimming cost V 7 bases and J 1 base, with 11 bases left between them. CDR3 length: 14 residues. Germline CDR1 LGHNT, CDR2 FRNRAP. This chain's CDR3 is CASALGASNQPQHF. Written as DNA, the CDR3 is TGTGCTAGTGCCCTTGGGGCGAGCAATCAGCCCCAGCATTTT.

The rearrangement uses TRBV7-6 and TRBJ2-3; 8 bases are shared with TRBD2. Germline values: CDR1 SGHVS, CDR2 FNYEAQ. V gave up 5 bases and J gave up 6 bases; unmatched junction bases: 10. The CDR3 spans 15 residues. For the CDR3, the DNA is TGTGCCAGCAGCCCCCGGGGGGGGATTAGGGATACGCAGTATTTT. Its translation is CASSPRGGIRDTQYF.

V gene TRBV5-1 combines with J gene TRBJ2-1; possibly TRBD2 for D (5 bases). The CDR3 length is 18 residues. V was clipped by 1 base and J by 0 bases, with 17 bases between them. CDR1 and CDR2 from the germline V gene are SGHRS and YFSETQ. The DNA of the CDR3 is TGCGCCAGCAGCTTGAATATGGCCAGCGGTAGCTCCTACAATGAGCAGTTCTTC. Its protein product is CASSLNMASGSSYNEQFF.

V and J are TRBV29-1 and TRBJ2-7; 7 bases are shared with TRBD1. CDR3 length equals 15 residues. Trimming at V came to 4 bases and at J to 3 bases, leaving 12 bases not matched to a gene. The germline V gene encodes CDR1 SQVTM and CDR2 ANQGSEA. In DNA, the CDR3 is TGCAGCGTTGGTCAGACAGGGAGTGGGGACTACGAGCAGTACTTC. Protein sequence: CSVGQTGSGDYEQYF.

The chain carries TRBV7-6 and TRBJ2-2; TRBD2 aligns across 8 bases. Trimming at V came to 5 bases and at J to 0 bases, leaving 5 bases not matched to a gene. This CDR3 has 16 amino acids. In germline, CDR1 is SGHVS, CDR2 FNYEAQ. The CDR3 protein is CASSTRTSPNTGELFF. The CDR3 DNA is TGTGCCAGCAGCACCAGGACTAGCCCGAACACCGGGGAGCTGTTTTTT.

In this sample, this clone turned up a few times. The chain uses TRBV5-1 and TRBJ2-1; 8 bases line up with TRBD2. This CDR3 contains 13 residues. Germline CDR1 SGHRS, CDR2 YFSETQ. The V and J ends lost 5 bases and 9 bases, in that order; junction bases with no gene match: 7. The CDR3 loop is CASSGTRGGEQFF. The DNA of the CDR3 is TGCGCCAGCAGTGGGACTAGGGGCGGTGAGCAGTTCTTC.

V gene TRBV30 combines with J gene TRBJ1-2; D gene uncertain. The V and J ends lost 2 bases and 4 bases respectively, with 14 bases between them. The V gene's germline CDR1 is GTSNPN and CDR2 SVGIG (reference sequence). CDR3 size: 14 residues. CDR3 sequence (DNA): TGTGCCTGGAGTACGACGAGGTTCTCCTATGGCTACACCTTC. As protein: CAWSTTRFSYGYTF.

CDR3 in DNA: TGTGCCAGCTCACCGGCGTCGGGACAGGTGGGACCCCGGCAGTTCTTC. Amino acids: CASSPASGQVGPRQFF. The V and J genes are TRBV18 and TRBJ2-1, with 8 bases identical to TRBD1. The CDR3 covers 16 residues. The V gene end was trimmed by 3 bases and the J gene end by 12 bases; junction bases not matched to a gene: 16. Germline assignment: CDR1 KGHSH and CDR2 LQKENI.

The chain links TRBV2 to TRBJ1-5; TRBD1 aligns across 8 bases. After removal of 9 bases from V and 9 bases from J, the junction contained 7 bases not matched to a gene. The CDR3 spans 12 residues. Germline values: CDR1 SNHLY, CDR2 FYNNEI. The CDR3 DNA sequence: TGTGCCAGTGGACAGGGCGAGCGGCCCCAGCATTTT. Translation: CASGQGERPQHF.

This clone occurred a few times. V is TRBV6-5 and J is TRBJ1-1; TRBD1 is a possible D gene (6 bases). The CDR3 spans 15 residues. CDR1 MNHEY and CDR2 SVGAGI come from the germline V gene. V gave up 8 bases and J gave up 0 bases, with 16 bases separating them. CDR3 region: CASFPTGLMNTEAFF. The CDR3 coding sequence is TGTGCCAGCTTTCCTACAGGGCTTATGAACACTGAAGCTTTCTTT.